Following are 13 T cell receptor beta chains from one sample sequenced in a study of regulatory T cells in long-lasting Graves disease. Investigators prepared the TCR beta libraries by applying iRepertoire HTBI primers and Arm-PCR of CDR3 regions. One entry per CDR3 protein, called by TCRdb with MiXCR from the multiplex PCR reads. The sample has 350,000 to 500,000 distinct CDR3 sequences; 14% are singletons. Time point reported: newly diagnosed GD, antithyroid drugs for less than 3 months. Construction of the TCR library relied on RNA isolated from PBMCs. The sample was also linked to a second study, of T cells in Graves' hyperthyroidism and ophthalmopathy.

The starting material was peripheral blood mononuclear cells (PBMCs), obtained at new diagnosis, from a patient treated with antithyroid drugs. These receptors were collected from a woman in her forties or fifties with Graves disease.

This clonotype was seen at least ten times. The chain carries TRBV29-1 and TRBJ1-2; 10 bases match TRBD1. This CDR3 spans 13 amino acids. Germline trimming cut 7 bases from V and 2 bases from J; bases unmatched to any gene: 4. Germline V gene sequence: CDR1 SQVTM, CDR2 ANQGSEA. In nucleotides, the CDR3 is TGCAGCGCCGGGACAGGGGCCAACTATGGCTACACCTTC. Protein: CSAGTGANYGYTF.

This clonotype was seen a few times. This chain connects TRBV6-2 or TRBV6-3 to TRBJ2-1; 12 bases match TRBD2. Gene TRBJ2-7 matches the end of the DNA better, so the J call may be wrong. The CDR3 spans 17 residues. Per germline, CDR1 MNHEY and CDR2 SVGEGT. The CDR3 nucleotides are TGTGCCAGCAAGTCTGGGGGGATGAGGGGACTAGCGGGTAAGCAGTACTTC. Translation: CASKSGGMRGLAGKQYF.

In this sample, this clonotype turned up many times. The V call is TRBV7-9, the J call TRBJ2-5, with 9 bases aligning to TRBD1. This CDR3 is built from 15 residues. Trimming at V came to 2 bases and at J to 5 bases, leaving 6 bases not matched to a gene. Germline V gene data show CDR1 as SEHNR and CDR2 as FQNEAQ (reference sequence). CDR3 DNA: TGTGCCAGCAGCTTACCCGGGACAGGGTTGGAGACCCAGTACTTC. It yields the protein CASSLPGTGLETQYF.

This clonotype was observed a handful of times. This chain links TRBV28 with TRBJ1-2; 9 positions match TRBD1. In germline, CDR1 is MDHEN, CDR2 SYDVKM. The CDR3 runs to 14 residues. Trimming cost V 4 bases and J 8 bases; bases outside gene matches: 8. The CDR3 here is CASSSQGTGLGYTF. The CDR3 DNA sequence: TGTGCCAGCAGTTCCCAGGGGACAGGGCTCGGCTACACCTTC.

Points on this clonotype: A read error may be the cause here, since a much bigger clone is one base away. Here the CDR3 DNA reads TGTGCCAGCAGGAGTCCGGAGACCCAGTACTTC. Protein sequence: CASRSPETQYF. The V call is TRBV6-1, the J call TRBJ2-5; D not certain. Germline-derived CDR1 and CDR2 are MNHNS and SASEGT. CDR3 size: 11 residues. V lost 6 bases and J lost 5, with 7 bases in between.

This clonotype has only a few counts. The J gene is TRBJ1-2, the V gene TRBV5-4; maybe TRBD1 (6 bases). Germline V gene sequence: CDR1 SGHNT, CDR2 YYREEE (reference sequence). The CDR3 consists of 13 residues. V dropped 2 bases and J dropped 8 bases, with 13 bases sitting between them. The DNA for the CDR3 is TGTGCCAGCAGCTTTGGGGGGGCGTTGGGCTACACCTTC. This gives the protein CASSFGGALGYTF.

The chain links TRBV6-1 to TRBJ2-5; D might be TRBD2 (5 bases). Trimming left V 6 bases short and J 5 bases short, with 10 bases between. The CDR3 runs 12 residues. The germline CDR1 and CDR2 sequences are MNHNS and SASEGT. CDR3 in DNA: TGTGCCAGCAGGAGGACGGGGGAGACCCAGTACTTC. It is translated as CASRRTGETQYF.

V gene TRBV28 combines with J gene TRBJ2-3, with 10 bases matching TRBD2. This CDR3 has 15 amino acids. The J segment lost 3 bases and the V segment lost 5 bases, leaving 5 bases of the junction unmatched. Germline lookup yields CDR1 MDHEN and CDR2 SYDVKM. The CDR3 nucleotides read TGTGCCAGCAGTCTACCACTAGCGGGGACAGATACGCAGTATTTT. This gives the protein CASSLPLAGTDTQYF.

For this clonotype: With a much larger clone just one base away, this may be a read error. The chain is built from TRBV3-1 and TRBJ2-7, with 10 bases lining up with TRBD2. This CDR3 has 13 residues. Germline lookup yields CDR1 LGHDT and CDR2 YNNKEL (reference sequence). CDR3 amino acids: CVSSPRTSGEQYF. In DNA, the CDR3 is TGTGTCAGCAGCCCGAGGACTAGCGGCGAGCAGTACTTC.

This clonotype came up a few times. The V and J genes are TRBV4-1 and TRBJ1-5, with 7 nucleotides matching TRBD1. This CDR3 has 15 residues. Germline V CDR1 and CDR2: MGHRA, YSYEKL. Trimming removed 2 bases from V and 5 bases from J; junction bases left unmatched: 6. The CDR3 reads CASSQTRQGYQPQHF. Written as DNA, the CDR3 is TGCGCCAGCAGCCAAACTAGACAGGGTTATCAGCCCCAGCATTTT.

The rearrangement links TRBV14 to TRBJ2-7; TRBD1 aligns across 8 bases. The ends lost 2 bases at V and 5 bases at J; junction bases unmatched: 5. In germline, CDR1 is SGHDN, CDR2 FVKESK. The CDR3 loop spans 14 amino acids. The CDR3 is CASSQLDRVHEQYF. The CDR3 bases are TGTGCCAGCAGCCAACTGGACAGGGTCCACGAGCAGTACTTC. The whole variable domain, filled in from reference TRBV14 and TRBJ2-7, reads EAGVTQFPSHSVIEKGQTVTLRCDPISGHDNLYWYRRVMGKEIKFLLHFVKESKQDESGMPNNRFLAERTGGTYSTLKVQPAELEDSGVYFCASSQLDRVHEQYFGPGTRLTVT.

As DNA, the CDR3 is TGTGCCAGCAGCCGACAAGAAGATGGAAACACCATATATTTT. Translation gives CASSRQEDGNTIYF. J is TRBJ1-3 and V is TRBV7-9, with unresolved D. The CDR3 runs 14 residues. V was trimmed by 5 bases and J by 3 bases, leaving 11 bases between them. Germline V gene lookup returns CDR1 SEHNR and CDR2 FQNEAQ (reference sequence).

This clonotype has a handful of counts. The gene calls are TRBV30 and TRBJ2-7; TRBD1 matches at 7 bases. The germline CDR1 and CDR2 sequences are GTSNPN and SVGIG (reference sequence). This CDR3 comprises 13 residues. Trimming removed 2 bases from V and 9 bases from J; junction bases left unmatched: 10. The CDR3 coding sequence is TGTGCCTGGAGTTGGACAGGAGCCGACGGGCAGTACTTC. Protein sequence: CAWSWTGADGQYF.